The clone carrying this T cell receptor (beta chain) has more than one count but fewer than ten. Preparation of the TCRbeta library involved a method that used unique molecular identifiers. MiXCR was run by TCRdb on the PCR reads, yielding one entry per CDR3 protein. Of 250,000 to 300,000 distinct CDR3 sequences listed, 9.9% are singletons. Germline CDR1 reads KGHSH; CDR2 reads LQKENI. The CDR3 runs to 14 residues. The V and J ends lost 6 bases and 1 base respectively, with 12 bases between them. The source of the sample is a study of T-cell reconstitution after alpha-beta-depleted transplantation in children.

This sequence was found in a human donor who donated a stem cell graft to a child with SCID. V and J are TRBV18 and TRBJ2-5, with D maybe TRBD2 (5 bases). This material consisted of PBMCs from the stem cell graft donor, taken from the stem cell graft. The CDR3 DNA reads as TGTGCCAGCTCCCCGCGGGCCACCCAAGAGACCCAGTACTTC. Its protein product is CASSPRATQETQYF.